This T cell receptor beta chain was retrieved from a study of blood T cell repertoires in COVID-19. Looking at the study overall: T cells, B-cell-depleted T cells, or PBMCs provided the cDNA or gDNA that served as material.

Per the study methods: Counts of nucleated cells, estimated from reference gene primer amplification, were obtained. Assay: immunoSEQ multiplex PCR; the TCRdb copy retains only in-frame clones and omits some. Clone size and V and J calls were adopted from that table, with D and trimming inferred from the DNA. Of about 200,000 clones listed, 80% are singletons. CDR1 and CDR2 from the germline V gene are KGHSH and LQKENI. The ends lost 3 bases at V and 8 bases at J; junction bases unmatched: 11. This CDR3 region has 16 residues. J is TRBJ1-4 and V is TRBV18; TRBD1 aligns across 8 bases. This clonotype originated in a woman in her thirties or forties with acute COVID-19. The sequencing sample was made of PBMCs or T cells enriched from blood (not recorded which). CDR3 sequence reads: CASSPTSRGLTEKLFF. Written as DNA, the CDR3 is TGTGCCAGCTCACCGACAAGCAGGGGGCTTACAGAAAAACTGTTTTTT.